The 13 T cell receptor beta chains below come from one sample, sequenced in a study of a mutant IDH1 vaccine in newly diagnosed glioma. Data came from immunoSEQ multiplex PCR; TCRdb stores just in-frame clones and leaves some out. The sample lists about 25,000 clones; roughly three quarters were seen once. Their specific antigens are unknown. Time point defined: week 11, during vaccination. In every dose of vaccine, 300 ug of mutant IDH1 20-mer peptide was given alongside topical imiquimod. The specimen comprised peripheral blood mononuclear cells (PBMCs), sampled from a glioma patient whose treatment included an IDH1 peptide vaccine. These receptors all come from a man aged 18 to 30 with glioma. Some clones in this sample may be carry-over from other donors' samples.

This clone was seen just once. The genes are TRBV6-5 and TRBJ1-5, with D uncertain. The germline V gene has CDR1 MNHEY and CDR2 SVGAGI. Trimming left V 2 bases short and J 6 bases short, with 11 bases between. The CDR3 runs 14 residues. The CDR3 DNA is TGTGCCAGCAGTTACATCGTGGGTCGTCAGCCCCAGCATTTT. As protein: CASSYIVGRQPQHF.

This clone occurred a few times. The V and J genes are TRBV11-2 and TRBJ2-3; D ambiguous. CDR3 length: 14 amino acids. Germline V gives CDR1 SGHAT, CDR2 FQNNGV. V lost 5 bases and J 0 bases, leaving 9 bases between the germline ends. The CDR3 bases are TGTGCCAGCAGCCCAACACACAGCACAGATACGCAGTATTTT. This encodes CASSPTHSTDTQYF. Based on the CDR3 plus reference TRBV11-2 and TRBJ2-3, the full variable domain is EAGVAQSPRYKIIEKRQSVAFWCNPISGHATLYWYQQILGQGPKLLIQFQNNGVVDDSQLPKDRFSAERLKGVDSTLKIQPAKLEDSAVYLCASSPTHSTDTQYFGPGTRLTVL.

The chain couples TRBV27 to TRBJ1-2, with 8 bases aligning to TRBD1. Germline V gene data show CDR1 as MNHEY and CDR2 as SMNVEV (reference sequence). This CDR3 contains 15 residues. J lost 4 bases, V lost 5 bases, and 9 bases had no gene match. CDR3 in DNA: TGTGCCAGCAGTCCTAGGACAGGGCCAATCTATGGCTACACCTTC. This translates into CASSPRTGPIYGYTF.

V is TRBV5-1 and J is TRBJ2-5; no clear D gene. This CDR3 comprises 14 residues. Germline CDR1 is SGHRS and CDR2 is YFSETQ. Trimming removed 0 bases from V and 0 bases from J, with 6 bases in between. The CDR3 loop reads CASSLAPNQETQYF. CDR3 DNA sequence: TGCGCCAGCAGCTTGGCACCAAACCAAGAGACCCAGTACTTC.

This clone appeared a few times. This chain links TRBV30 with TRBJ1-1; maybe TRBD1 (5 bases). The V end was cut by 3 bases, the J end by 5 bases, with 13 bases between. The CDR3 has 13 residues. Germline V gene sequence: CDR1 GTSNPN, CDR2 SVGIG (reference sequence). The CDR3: CAWRSAGGTEAFF. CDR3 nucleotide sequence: TGTGCCTGGAGGAGCGCGGGGGGGACTGAAGCTTTCTTT.

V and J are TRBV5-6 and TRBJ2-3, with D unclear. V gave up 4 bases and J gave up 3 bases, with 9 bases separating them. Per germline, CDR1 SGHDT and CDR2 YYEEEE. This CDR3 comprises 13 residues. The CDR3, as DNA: TGTGCCAGCAGCCTGCCCCCTACAGATACGCAGTATTTT. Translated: CASSLPPTDTQYF.

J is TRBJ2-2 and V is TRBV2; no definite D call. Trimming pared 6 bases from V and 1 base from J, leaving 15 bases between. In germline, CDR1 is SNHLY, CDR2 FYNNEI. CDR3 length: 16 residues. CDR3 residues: CASSPIGRKNTGELFF. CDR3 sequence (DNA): TGTGCCAGCAGCCCTATCGGACGGAAGAACACCGGGGAGCTGTTTTTT.

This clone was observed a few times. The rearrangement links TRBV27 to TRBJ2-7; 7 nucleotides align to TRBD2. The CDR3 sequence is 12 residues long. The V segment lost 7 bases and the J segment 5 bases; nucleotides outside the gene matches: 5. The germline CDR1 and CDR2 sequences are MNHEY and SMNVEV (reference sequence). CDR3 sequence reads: CASTGGFHEQYF. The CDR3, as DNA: TGTGCCAGCACCGGGGGGTTCCACGAGCAGTACTTC.

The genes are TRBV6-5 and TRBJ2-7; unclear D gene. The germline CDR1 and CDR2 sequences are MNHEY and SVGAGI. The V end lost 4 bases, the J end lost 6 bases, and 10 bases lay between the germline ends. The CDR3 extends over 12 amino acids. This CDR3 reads CASSSPVAEQYF. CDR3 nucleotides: TGTGCCAGCAGTTCCCCGGTGGCCGAGCAGTACTTC.

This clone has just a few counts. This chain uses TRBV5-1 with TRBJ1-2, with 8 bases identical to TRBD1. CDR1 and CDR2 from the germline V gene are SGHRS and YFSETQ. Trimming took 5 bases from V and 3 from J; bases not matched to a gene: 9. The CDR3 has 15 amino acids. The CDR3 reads CASSSGQGAYYGYTF. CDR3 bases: TGCGCCAGCAGTTCGGGGCAGGGGGCCTACTATGGCTACACCTTC. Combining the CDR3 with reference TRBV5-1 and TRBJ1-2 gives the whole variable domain KAGVTQTPRYLIKTRGQQVTLSCSPISGHRSVSWYQQTPGQGLQFLFEYFSETQRNKGNFPGRFSGRQFSNSRSEMNVSTLELGDSALYLCASSSGQGAYYGYTFGSGTRLTVV.

The CDR3 sequence is CASSGPGGNQPQHF. The DNA for the CDR3 is TGTGCCAGCAGCGGACCAGGGGGCAATCAGCCCCAGCATTTT. The chain joins TRBV2 to TRBJ1-5; TRBD1 is a possible D gene (6 bases). This CDR3 comprises 14 residues. V lost 6 bases and J 2 bases, leaving 11 bases between the germline ends. CDR1 SNHLY and CDR2 FYNNEI come from the germline V gene.

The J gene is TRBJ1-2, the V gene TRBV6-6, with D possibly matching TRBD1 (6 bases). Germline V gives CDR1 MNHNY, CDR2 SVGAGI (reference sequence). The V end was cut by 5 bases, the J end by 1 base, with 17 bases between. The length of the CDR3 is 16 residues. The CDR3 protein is CASSPWRTERNYGYTF. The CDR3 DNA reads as TGTGCCAGCAGTCCTTGGCGGACAGAACGTAACTATGGCTACACCTTC.

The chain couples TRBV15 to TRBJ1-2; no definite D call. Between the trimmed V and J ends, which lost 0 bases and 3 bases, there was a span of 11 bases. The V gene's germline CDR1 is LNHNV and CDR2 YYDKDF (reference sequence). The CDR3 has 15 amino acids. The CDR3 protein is CATSRDYGGDYGYTF. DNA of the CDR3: TGTGCCACCAGCAGAGATTACGGCGGGGACTATGGCTACACCTTC.